This is a list of T cell receptor beta chains from one sample in a study of T cell responses to AZD1222 COVID-19 vaccine. Sequencing used immunoSEQ multiplex PCR; TCRdb keeps in-frame clones, though not all of them. Of around 180,000 clones in the sample, almost 90% were seen once. Sequencing was performed on peripheral blood, taken on day 0 of AZD1222 vaccination. All receptors derive from an adult in good health. The CDR3 runs from the conserved cysteine through the conserved F or W. Fields, in order: CDR3 protein, J gene, V gene.

cdr3_aa: CASTGTGSNYGYTF; j_call: TRBJ1-2; v_call: TRBV6-6
cdr3_aa: CASSRERGSSYNEQFF; j_call: TRBJ2-1; v_call: TRBV4-1
cdr3_aa: CASRARGQIDSPLHF; j_call: TRBJ1-6; v_call: TRBV7-9
cdr3_aa: CASGLDRASSYEQYF; j_call: TRBJ2-7; v_call: TRBV11-1
cdr3_aa: CASSIERLHTEAFF; j_call: TRBJ1-1; v_call: TRBV19
cdr3_aa: CASKRQPGSYEQYF; j_call: TRBJ2-7; v_call: TRBV19
cdr3_aa: CASSVRLDTEAFF; j_call: TRBJ1-1; v_call: TRBV9
cdr3_aa: CASSYSPGLNTEAFF; j_call: TRBJ1-1; v_call: TRBV6-5
cdr3_aa: CASSWTSGVTDTQYF; j_call: TRBJ2-3; v_call: TRBV7-9
cdr3_aa: CASSPTGNTEAFF; j_call: TRBJ1-1; v_call: TRBV7-9
cdr3_aa: CASSLKGGRETYNEQFF; j_call: TRBJ2-1; v_call: TRBV7-3
cdr3_aa: CASSQETSGDYEQYF; j_call: TRBJ2-7; v_call: TRBV4-1
cdr3_aa: CSVVSATNQPQHF; j_call: TRBJ1-5; v_call: TRBV29-1
cdr3_aa: CASIEGLSGNTIYF; j_call: TRBJ1-3; v_call: TRBV24-1
cdr3_aa: CAWSSTRATEAFF; j_call: TRBJ1-1; v_call: TRBV30
cdr3_aa: CASSASGGSDTGELFF; j_call: TRBJ2-2; v_call: TRBV9
cdr3_aa: CASSDPGTGLYSNQPQHF; j_call: TRBJ1-5; v_call: TRBV6-2/TRBV6-3
cdr3_aa: CASSEYRRWYF; j_call: TRBJ2-7; v_call: TRBV2
cdr3_aa: CASQNLDTNEKLFF; j_call: TRBJ1-4; v_call: TRBV6-5
cdr3_aa: CASSSAGMPTGELFF; j_call: TRBJ2-2; v_call: TRBV7-2
cdr3_aa: CASSLQMDTEAFF; j_call: TRBJ1-1; v_call: TRBV12-3/TRBV12-4
cdr3_aa: CASSLGRSSGNTIYF; j_call: TRBJ1-3; v_call: TRBV7-9